Below, 13 T cell receptor beta chains from the same sample are listed, as sequenced in a study of blood T cell repertoires in COVID-19. The assay was immunoSEQ multiplex PCR, and TCRdb's table has in-frame clones only and misses some. This table has about 300,000 clones, 70% to 90% appearing once. The sample taken for sequencing was PBMCs or T cells enriched from blood (not recorded which). These receptors were collected from a woman in her twenties or thirties who had recovered from COVID-19.

V and J are TRBV1 and TRBJ2-2; the DNA was not used to check the table's D call, TRBD1. TRBV1 is a pseudogene segment. This CDR3 is 16 amino acids long. The DNA for the CDR3 is TGCACCAGCAGCCAAACGACAGGGCCGAACACCGGGGAGCTGTTTTTT. It is translated as CTSSQTTGPNTGELFF.

The sample holds a few counts of this clone. V gene TRBV7-9 combines with J gene TRBJ1-1; D gene unclear. The CDR3 contains 13 residues. V shed 5 bases and J shed 6 bases, with 13 bases lying between them. The germline gives CDR1 SEHNR, CDR2 FQNEAQ (reference sequence). The CDR3 DNA sequence: TGTGCCAGCAGCACTTCCCTGCGATCTGAAGCTTTCTTT. It translates to CASSTSLRSEAFF.

This rearrangement joins TRBV9 to TRBJ2-2; TRBD1 agrees at 8 bases. The CDR3 length is 16 residues. With 2 bases clipped from V and 1 base from J, the junction kept 4 bases outside the gene matches. Germline V gene data show CDR1 as SGDLS and CDR2 as YYNGEE. CDR3 in amino acids: CASSVGGQGNTGELFF. The CDR3 region has the DNA TGTGCCAGCAGCGTGGGCGGACAGGGGAACACCGGGGAGCTGTTTTTT.

V is TRBV5-1 and J is TRBJ1-1, with a possible D match to TRBD1 (5 bases). The V gene lost 4 bases and the J gene lost 6 bases, with 10 bases spanning the gap. CDR1 and CDR2 from the germline V gene are SGHRS and YFSETQ. This CDR3 is built from 12 residues. CDR3 nucleotide sequence: TGCGCCAGCAGCCCGTGGGGGGCTGAAGCTTTCTTT. Encoded protein: CASSPWGAEAFF. Looking up the rest from reference TRBV5-1 and TRBJ1-1 gives the full variable domain: KAGVTQTPRYLIKTRGQQVTLSCSPISGHRSVSWYQQTPGQGLQFLFEYFSETQRNKGNFPGRFSGRQFSNSRSEMNVSTLELGDSALYLCASSPWGAEAFFGQGTRLTVV.

V and J are TRBV19 and TRBJ1-1; 10 bases match TRBD1. The germline V gene has CDR1 LNHDA and CDR2 SQIVND (reference sequence). The CDR3 is 17 amino acids. V shed 5 bases and J 3 bases; nucleotides not matched to a gene: 12. CDR3 sequence (DNA): TGTGCCAGTAGTGCCGGGACAGGGGCCGTTATTCACACTGAAGCTTTCTTT. This translates into CASSAGTGAVIHTEAFF. Variable domain in full (rest from reference TRBV19 and TRBJ1-1): DGGITQSPKYLFRKEGQNVTLSCEQNLNHDAMYWYRQDPGQGLRLIYYSQIVNDFQKGDIAEGYSVSREKKESFPLTVTSAQKNPTAFYLCASSAGTGAVIHTEAFFGQGTRLTVV.

The chain employs TRBV5-6 and TRBJ1-1, with TRBD1 as a possible D gene (5 bases). Germline CDR1 is SGHDT and CDR2 is YYEEEE. Trimming took off 3 bases at V and 0 bases at J, with 12 bases between the two ends. This CDR3 is 15 amino acids long. The CDR3 region is CASSSVGGMNTEAFF. Written as DNA, the CDR3 is TGTGCCAGCAGCTCCGTGGGGGGAATGAACACTGAAGCTTTCTTT.

This sequence joins TRBV11-2 and TRBJ1-2; 9 nucleotides match TRBD1. Trimming removed 4 bases from V and 6 bases from J; junction bases left unmatched: 9. Germline-derived CDR1 and CDR2 are SGHAT and FQNNGV. The CDR3 is 15 amino acids. The CDR3 is CASSSRDREFNGYTF. CDR3 sequence (DNA): TGTGCCAGCAGCTCCCGGGACAGGGAATTCAATGGCTACACCTTC.

This clone counts as large (0.1 to 1%). The CDR3 sequence: CASSARHGFPLGANVLTF. CDR3 coding DNA: TGTGCCAGCAGTGCTCGACACGGCTTCCCTCTCGGGGCCAACGTCCTGACTTTC. The chain has TRBV27 and TRBJ2-6; D is ambiguous. The germline gives CDR1 MNHEY, CDR2 SMNVEV (reference sequence). This CDR3 is 18 amino acids long. The V end lost 5 bases, the J end lost 4 bases, and 21 bases lay between the germline ends.

The CDR3 loop reads CAWSVRVQVQYF. The CDR3 DNA follows: TGTGCCTGGAGTGTAAGAGTTCAAGTGCAGTACTTC. The chain couples TRBV30 to TRBJ2-7; D is uncertain. Trimming cost V 0 bases and J 9 bases, with 12 bases left between them. Germline lookup yields CDR1 GTSNPN and CDR2 SVGIG (reference sequence). This CDR3 region has 12 residues.

The chain carries TRBV6-5 and TRBJ2-2; 7 bases are a match to TRBD2. CDR3 length: 16 amino acids. Germline values: CDR1 MNHEY, CDR2 SVGAGI. V dropped 1 base and J dropped 1; count of bases not matched to a gene: 3. CDR3 bases: TGTGCCAGCAGTTACTGGGCTAGCGGGAACACCGGGGAGCTGTTTTTT. It is translated as CASSYWASGNTGELFF.

The chain recombines TRBV6-2 or TRBV6-3 with TRBJ1-2, with 12 bases fitting TRBD1. The CDR3 totals 16 residues. Trimming took 6 bases from V and 4 from J; bases not matched to a gene: 9. Looked up from germline, CDR1 is MNHEY and CDR2 is SVGEGT. CDR3 DNA: TGTGCCAGCAGCCAGCGGGACAGGGGGCTTATCTATGGCTACACCTTC. Protein: CASSQRDRGLIYGYTF.

This clone was detected only a few times. The V gene is TRBV5-1, the J gene TRBJ2-3; tentative D call: TRBD1 (5 bases). V lost 2 bases to trimming and J lost 6 bases, with 22 bases between them. Germline loops: CDR1 SGHRS, CDR2 YFSETQ. CDR3 length: 17 residues. CDR3 protein: CASSFAIGGARSDTQYF. The CDR3 nucleotides are TGCGCCAGCAGCTTTGCAATCGGTGGGGCTAGATCGGATACGCAGTATTTT. The variable domain in full, completed from reference TRBV5-1 and TRBJ2-3, reads KAGVTQTPRYLIKTRGQQVTLSCSPISGHRSVSWYQQTPGQGLQFLFEYFSETQRNKGNFPGRFSGRQFSNSRSEMNVSTLELGDSALYLCASSFAIGGARSDTQYFGPGTRLTVL.

V usage is TRBV30 and J usage is TRBJ1-3, with D perhaps matching TRBD1 (6 bases). The CDR3 spans 13 residues. Germline CDR1 GTSNPN, CDR2 SVGIG (reference sequence). V dropped 7 bases and J dropped 0 bases, with 10 bases sitting between them. Here the CDR3 DNA reads TGTGCCTACACACAGGGCTCTGGAAACACCATATATTTT. It codes for CAYTQGSGNTIYF. The full variable domain, rest sourced from reference TRBV30 and TRBJ1-3, is SQTIHQWPATLVQPVGSPLSLECTVEGTSNPNLYWYRQAAGRGLQLLFYSVGIGQISSEVPQNLSASRPQDRQFILSSKKLLLSDSGFYLCAYTQGSGNTIYFGEGSWLTVV.